Below, one T cell receptor beta chain is given with its context. Its antigen remains undetermined. Base qualities are missing; no much larger clone stands one base away. This entry is derived from a study of beta chain features in type 1 diabetes (dated by TCRdb to the late 2010s). Regarding the study in general: Mean age, gender distribution, total cell number and subset yield did not differ between patients and healthy donors. Whereas all 30 or so donors provided naive and central memory subsets, regulatory and stem cell-like memory subsets were isolated from just 8 patients and about eight healthy donors. In the study, recently diagnosed type 1 diabetes patients and matched healthy donors were compared on the TCRB repertoires of their sorted circulating CD4+ T cell subsets. Across all samples, some 110,000,000 sorted cells were examined, and cell number per subset correlated strongly with RNA yield.

Overall study results and their limits: PCR might favor shorter templates, but patient and control samples were amplified and corrected together, so any skew would affect both groups equally. HLA sub-analyses involved small numbers of individuals, so any influence of HLA type on TCRB rearrangement remained unresolved. Fewer insertions and more nucleotide deletions at VDJ recombination sites were observed in patients with type 1 diabetes, implying thymic rearrangement abnormalities. In all four CD4+ subsets, TCRB CDR3 length was moderately but significantly shorter in type 1 diabetes patients. Naive, central memory and regulatory TCRB repertoires appeared to be more alike among patients than among healthy donors. Because cDNA was sequenced instead of genomic DNA, activated cells with high expression could be over-represented, although the groups did not differ in activation or CD3 levels.

Inclusive of the bounding cysteine and phenylalanine, the CDR3 is 15 residues long. The sequence is cut down to CDR3 DNA, 45 bases in frame from base 1. CDR1 and CDR2 are read off the germline V gene as SGHTA and FQGNSA. The junction shows trimming of 6 bases on V and 0 bases on J, and the gene matches do not reach 8 bases of it. From each donor, a single peripheral blood sample of about 100 mL on average was drawn into heparinised tubes. Naive, central memory, regulatory and stem cell-like memory CD4+ T cells were sorted on a BD FACSAria II using a panel including CD45RO, CCR7, CD25, CD127, CD95 and CD27. Every sorted population had a purity above 95%. Right away, PBMCs were isolated by Lymphoprep density gradient centrifugation and were stained directly, with no culture step. Samples were stained and sorted in pairs, with one healthy donor and one patient per experiment, so that batch effects were minimized.

The entire isolated RNA was reverse transcribed using the High Capacity cDNA Reverse Transcription Kit, and thus expressed TCRB transcripts were sequenced. Deep immunoSEQ sequencing was performed on naive, central memory and regulatory T cell samples, with an average of about 3.6 million total reads per sample. Sorted cells were lysed in RLT buffer, and RNA was extracted using DNase-treated RNeasy Micro or Mini kits according to cell number. To prevent cross-contamination, each cell subset was processed individually, whereas patient and healthy donor samples were processed jointly. The immunoSEQ multiplex PCR was used to amplify TCRB sequences from cDNA, yielding 87-bp fragments that span the CDR3 region. Amplicons were sequenced on the Illumina HiSeq platform. From the authors' description of their analysis: PCR bias was computationally corrected using synthetic template baselines, reads within Hamming distance 2 were collapsed, and singletons that could not be merged were discarded. Reads were aligned against IMGT to assign V, D and J genes, CDR3 length and insertions or deletions at six rearrangement sites. Within each subset, clonotype counts were normalized to sorted cell number, and only after that were true diversity and Gini coefficients computed with the tcR R package. The overlap coefficient, calculated on TCRB nucleotide sequences, was used to measure repertoire sharing. TCRdb mirrors the immuneACCESS table, restricted to in-frame sequences. Some clones are absent from its copies; in checked studies, under half trace to an unresolved V gene, and the reason for the others is unknown. The DNA was the basis for D and trimming; V, J and clone size are from that table. The sample table holds around 320,000 clones, of which 13% to 15% were seen once. More than 6.5% of the sample lies in the top ten.

The sample was central memory CD4+ T cells from blood. The V and J genes are TRBV7-2 and TRBJ2-7; 7 junctional bases match TRBD1. The TCR was taken from a man aged 25 to 45 in good health. The CDR3 here reads CASSFGTAHSYEQYF. The DNA sequence follows: TGTGCCAGCAGTTTCGGGACAGCGCACTCCTACGAGCAGTACTTC. The full variable domain, completed from the reference TRBV7-2 and TRBJ2-7 proteins outside the CDR3, reads GAGVSQSPSNKVTEKGKDVELRCDPISGHTALYWYRQSLGQGLEFLIYFQGNSAPDKSGLPSDRFSAERTGGSVSTLTIQRTQQEDSAVYLCASSFGTAHSYEQYFGPGTRLTVT.